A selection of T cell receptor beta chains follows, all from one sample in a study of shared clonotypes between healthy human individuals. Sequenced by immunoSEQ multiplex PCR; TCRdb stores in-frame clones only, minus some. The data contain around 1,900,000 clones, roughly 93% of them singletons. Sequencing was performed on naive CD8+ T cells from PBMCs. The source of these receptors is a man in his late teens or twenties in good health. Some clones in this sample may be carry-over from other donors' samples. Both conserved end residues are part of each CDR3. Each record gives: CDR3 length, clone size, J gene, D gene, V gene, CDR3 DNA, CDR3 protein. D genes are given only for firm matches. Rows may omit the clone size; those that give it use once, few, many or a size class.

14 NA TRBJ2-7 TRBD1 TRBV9 TGTGCCAGCACTAAAGGGGGCGGCTCCTACGAGCAGTACTTC CASTKGGGSYEQYF
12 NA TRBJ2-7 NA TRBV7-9 TGTGCCAGCAGCTCCCTCAGCTACGAGCAGTACTTC CASSSLSYEQYF
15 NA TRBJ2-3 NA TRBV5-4 TGTGCCAGCAGCTTTATGGGGGCTAGCACAGATACGCAGTATTTT CASSFMGASTDTQYF
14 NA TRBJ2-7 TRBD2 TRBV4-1 TGCGCCAGCAGCCAATGGGAGGGAGCCTACGAGCAGTACTTC CASSQWEGAYEQYF
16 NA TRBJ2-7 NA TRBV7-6 TGTGCCAGCAGCATTCGCGGACAGTCAACATCCTACGAGCAGTACTTC CASSIRGQSTSYEQYF
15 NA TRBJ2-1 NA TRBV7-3 TGTGCCAGCAGCTTAGATTGGTCTAGAGGTAATGAGCAGTTCTTC CASSLDWSRGNEQFF
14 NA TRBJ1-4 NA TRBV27 TGTGCCAGCAGTTCGATTGTAGGGTTCGAAAAACTGTTTTTT CASSSIVGFEKLFF
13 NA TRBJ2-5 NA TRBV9 TGTGCCAGCAGCGTAGTTGGTGGAAAGACCCAGTACTTC CASSVVGGKTQYF
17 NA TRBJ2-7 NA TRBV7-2 TGTGCCAGCAGCTCCGATCTACAGAGCTTCCCCTACTACGAGCAGTACTTC CASSSDLQSFPYYEQYF
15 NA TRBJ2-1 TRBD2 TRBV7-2 TGTGCCAGCGGATCCCTAGCGGGGTTCTACAATGAGCAGTTCTTC CASGSLAGFYNEQFF
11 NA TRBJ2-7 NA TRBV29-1 TGCAGCGTTGCCCATAAGAAGGAGCAGTACTTC CSVAHKKEQYF
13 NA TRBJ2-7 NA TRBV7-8 TGTGCCAGCAGCCCGAGGAGGGACAACGAGCAGTACTTC CASSPRRDNEQYF
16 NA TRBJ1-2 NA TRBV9 TGTGCCAGCAGCTTCGTAGAGGGGTACAGCCCCTATGGCTACACCTTC CASSFVEGYSPYGYTF
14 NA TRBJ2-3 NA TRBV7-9 TGTGCCAGCAGCATGGGCCCAGGAACATATACGCAGTATTTT CASSMGPGTYTQYF
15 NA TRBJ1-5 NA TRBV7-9 TGTGCCAGCAGCCTGGGGGGGGGTCCCTATCAGCCCCAGCATTTT CASSLGGGPYQPQHF
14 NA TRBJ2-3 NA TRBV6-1 TGTGCCAGCAGTGATGGGGCGGTTGGGCATACGCAGTATTTT CASSDGAVGHTQYF
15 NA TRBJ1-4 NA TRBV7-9 TGTGCCAGCAGCACTCTGACAGACTCCTGGGAAAAACTGTTTTTT CASSTLTDSWEKLFF
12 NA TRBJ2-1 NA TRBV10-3 TGTGCCACCGTGGGACCCTCGAATGAGCAGTTCTTC CATVGPSNEQFF
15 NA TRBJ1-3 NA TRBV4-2 TGTGCCAGCAGCCAAGAGTCTCAGGGTAGGGACACCATATATTTT CASSQESQGRDTIYF
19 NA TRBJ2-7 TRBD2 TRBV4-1 TGCGCCAGCAGCACTTCGACTAGCGGGAGGGCGATGGCGAATTACGAGCAGTACTTC CASSTSTSGRAMANYEQYF
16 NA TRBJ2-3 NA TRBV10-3 TGTGCCATCAGTGACCCCGGTGAGGGGGGCCCAGATACGCAGTATTTT CAISDPGEGGPDTQYF
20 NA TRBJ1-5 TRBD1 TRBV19 TGTGCCAGTAGTACCTCGGGATGGGACAGGGAGGACTATAGCAATCAGCCCCAGCATTTT CASSTSGWDREDYSNQPQHF
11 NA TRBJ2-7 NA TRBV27 TGTGCCAGCAGTTCCTACAAAGAGCAGTACTTC CASSSYKEQYF
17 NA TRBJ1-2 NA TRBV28 TGTGCCAGCAGTAGGGCAACCATACTGGTCGCTGGATATGGCTACACCTTC CASSRATILVAGYGYTF
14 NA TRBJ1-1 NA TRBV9 TGTGCCAGCAGCGTTCAAGGGGGAGGTACTGAAGCTTTCTTT CASSVQGGGTEAFF
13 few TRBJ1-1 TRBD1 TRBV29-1 TGCAGCGTTGTAGGGGACAGGGGCACTGAAGCTTTCTTT CSVVGDRGTEAFF
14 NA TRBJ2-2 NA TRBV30 TGTGCCTGCCGTCGGCCTGGGGACACCGGGGAGCTGTTTTTT CACRRPGDTGELFF
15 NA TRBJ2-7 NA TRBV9 TGTGCCAGCAGCGTAGGGTTGGACACGTCCTACGAGCAGTACTTC CASSVGLDTSYEQYF
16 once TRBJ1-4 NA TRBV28 TGTGCCAGCAGCCTCCGGATGGGAGCAACTAATGAAAAACTGTTTTTT CASSLRMGATNEKLFF
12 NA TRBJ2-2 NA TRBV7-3 TGTGCCAGCAGCTTACTCTCCGGGGAGCTGTTTTTT CASSLLSGELFF
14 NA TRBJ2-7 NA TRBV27 TGTGCCAGCAGTTTACGGCTCCTCCTAGGCGAGCAGTACTTC CASSLRLLLGEQYF
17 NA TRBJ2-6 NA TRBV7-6 TGTGCCAGCAGCCCGGTGACAGGAGACTCTGGGGCCAACGTCCTGACTTTC CASSPVTGDSGANVLTF
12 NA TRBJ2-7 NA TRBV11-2 TGTGCCAGCAGCTTAGGCCGGGACGAGCAGTACTTC CASSLGRDEQYF
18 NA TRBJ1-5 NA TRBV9 TGTGCCAGCAGCGTAGTAATTCAGTGGACAGCGATTAATCAGCCCCAGCATTTT CASSVVIQWTAINQPQHF
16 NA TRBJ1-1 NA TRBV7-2 TGTGCCAGCAGCTTAGCGCTCAGGGCGGGGGGCACTGAAGCTTTCTTT CASSLALRAGGTEAFF
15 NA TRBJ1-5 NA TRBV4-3 TGCGCCAGCAGCCAAGTATTCCAGATTAATCAGCCCCAGCATTTT CASSQVFQINQPQHF
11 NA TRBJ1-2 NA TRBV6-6 TGTGCCAGCAGTTACGACCCGAGCTACACCTTC CASSYDPSYTF
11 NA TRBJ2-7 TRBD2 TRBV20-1 TGCGGTACTAGCGGTCCCTACGAGCAGTACTTC CGTSGPYEQYF
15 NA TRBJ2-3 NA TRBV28 TGTGCCAGCAGTTTTTTGGACTTAACCGTGGATACGCAGTATTTT CASSFLDLTVDTQYF
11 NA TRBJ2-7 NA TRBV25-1 TGTGCCAGCAGTGAGCAGCACGAGCAGTACTTC CASSEQHEQYF
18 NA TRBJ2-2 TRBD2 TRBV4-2 TGTGCCAGCAGCCAAGGCAGGCAGCGGGAAGTCGACACCGGGGAGCTGTTTTTT CASSQGRQREVDTGELFF
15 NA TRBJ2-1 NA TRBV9 TGTGCCAGCAGCTCAAGCGGTCGGGGAGGCAATGAGCAGTTCTTC CASSSSGRGGNEQFF
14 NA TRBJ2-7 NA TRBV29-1 TGCAGCGTTTTTGACAGCAGCCTCTCCTACGAGCAGTACTTC CSVFDSSLSYEQYF
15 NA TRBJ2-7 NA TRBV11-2 TGTGCCAGCAGCTTAGATCCCGGTCTTGGCACCGAGCAGTACTTC CASSLDPGLGTEQYF
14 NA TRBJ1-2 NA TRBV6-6 TGTGCCAGCAGTTATCTGGCAGGTCTCTATGGCTACACCTTC CASSYLAGLYGYTF